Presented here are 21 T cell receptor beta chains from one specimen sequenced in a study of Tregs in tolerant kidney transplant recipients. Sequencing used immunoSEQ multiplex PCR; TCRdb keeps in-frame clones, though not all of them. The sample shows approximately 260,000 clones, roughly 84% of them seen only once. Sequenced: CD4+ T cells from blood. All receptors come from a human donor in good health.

The CDR3 DNA sequence: TGTGCCAGCTCACCACGGGGGGGCGGAGAAAAACTGTTTTTT. It translates to CASSPRGGGEKLFF. The chain has TRBV18 and TRBJ1-4, with a possible D match to TRBD1 (6 bases). V lost 1 base to trimming and J lost 8 bases, with 11 bases between them. The CDR3 spans 14 residues. Germline CDR1 KGHSH, CDR2 LQKENI.

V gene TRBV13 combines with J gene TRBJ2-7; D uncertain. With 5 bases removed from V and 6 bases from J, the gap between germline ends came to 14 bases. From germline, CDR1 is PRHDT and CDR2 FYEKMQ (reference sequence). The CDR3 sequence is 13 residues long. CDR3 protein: CASSRPPALEQYF. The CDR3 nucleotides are TGTGCCAGCAGCCGCCCCCCCGCCCTCGAGCAGTACTTC.

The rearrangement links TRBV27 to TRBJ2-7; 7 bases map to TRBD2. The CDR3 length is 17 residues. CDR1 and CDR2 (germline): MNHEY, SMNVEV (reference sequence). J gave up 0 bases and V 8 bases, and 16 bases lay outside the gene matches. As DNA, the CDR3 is TGTGCCAGCTGGGAGGGTCGGCGGGGAATTCCCTCCTACGAGCAGTACTTC. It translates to CASWEGRRGIPSYEQYF.

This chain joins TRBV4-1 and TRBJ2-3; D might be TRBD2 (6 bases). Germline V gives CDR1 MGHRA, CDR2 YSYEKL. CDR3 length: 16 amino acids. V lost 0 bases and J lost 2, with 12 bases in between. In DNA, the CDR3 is TGCGCCAGCAGCCAAGAAGCGGGCTCGGACACAGATACGCAGTATTTT. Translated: CASSQEAGSDTDTQYF.

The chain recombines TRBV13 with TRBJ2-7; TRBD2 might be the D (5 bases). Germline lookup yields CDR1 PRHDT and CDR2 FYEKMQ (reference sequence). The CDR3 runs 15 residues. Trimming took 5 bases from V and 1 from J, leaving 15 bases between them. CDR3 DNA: TGTGCCAGCAGCGTACGGAGGCATACTTCCTACGAGCAGTACTTC. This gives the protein CASSVRRHTSYEQYF. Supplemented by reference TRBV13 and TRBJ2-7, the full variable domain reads AAGVIQSPRHLIKEKRETATLKCYPIPRHDTVYWYQQGPGQDPQFLISFYEKMQSDKGSIPDRFSAQQFSDYHSELNMSSLELGDSALYFCASSVRRHTSYEQYFGPGTRLTVT.

The DNA of the CDR3 is TGTGCCAGCAGCCGGAGACAGGGGAACACTGAAGCTTTCTTT. Residues: CASSRRQGNTEAFF. This chain links TRBV7-6 with TRBJ1-1; 7 nucleotides agree with TRBD1. In germline, CDR1 is SGHVS, CDR2 FNYEAQ. The J segment lost 1 base and the V segment lost 5 bases, leaving 4 bases of the junction unmatched. The CDR3 is 14 amino acids.

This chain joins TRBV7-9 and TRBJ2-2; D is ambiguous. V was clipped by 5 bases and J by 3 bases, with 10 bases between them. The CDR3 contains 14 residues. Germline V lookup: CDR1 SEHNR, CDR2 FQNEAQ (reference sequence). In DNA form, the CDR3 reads TGTGCCAGCAGCCCGATCAAGGACACCGGGGAGCTGTTTTTT. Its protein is CASSPIKDTGELFF.

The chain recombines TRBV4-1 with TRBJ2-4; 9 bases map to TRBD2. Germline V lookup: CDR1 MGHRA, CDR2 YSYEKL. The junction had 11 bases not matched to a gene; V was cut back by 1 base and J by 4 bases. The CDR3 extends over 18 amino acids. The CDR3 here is CASSQGWASGDSKNIQYF. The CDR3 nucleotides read TGCGCCAGCAGCCAAGGCTGGGCTAGCGGGGATTCGAAAAACATTCAGTACTTC.

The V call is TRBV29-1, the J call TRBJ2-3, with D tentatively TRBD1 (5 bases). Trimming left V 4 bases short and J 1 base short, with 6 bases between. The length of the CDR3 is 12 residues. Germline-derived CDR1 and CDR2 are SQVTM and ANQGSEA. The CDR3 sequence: CSVATGTDTQYF. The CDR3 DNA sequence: TGCAGCGTTGCGACAGGCACAGATACGCAGTATTTT.

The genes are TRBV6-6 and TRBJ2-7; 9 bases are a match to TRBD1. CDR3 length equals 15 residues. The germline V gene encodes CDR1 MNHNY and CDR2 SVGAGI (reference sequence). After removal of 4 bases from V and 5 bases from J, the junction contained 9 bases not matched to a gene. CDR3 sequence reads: CASSCAGTGCDEQYF. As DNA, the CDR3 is TGTGCCAGCAGTTGCGCCGGGACAGGGTGCGACGAGCAGTACTTC.

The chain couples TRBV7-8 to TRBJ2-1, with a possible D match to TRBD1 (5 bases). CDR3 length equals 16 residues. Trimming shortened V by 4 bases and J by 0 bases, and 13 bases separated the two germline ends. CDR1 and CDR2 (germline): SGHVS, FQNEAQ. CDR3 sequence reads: CASSSPTGVSYNEQFF. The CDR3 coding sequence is TGTGCCAGCAGCTCCCCTACAGGAGTCTCCTACAATGAGCAGTTCTTC.

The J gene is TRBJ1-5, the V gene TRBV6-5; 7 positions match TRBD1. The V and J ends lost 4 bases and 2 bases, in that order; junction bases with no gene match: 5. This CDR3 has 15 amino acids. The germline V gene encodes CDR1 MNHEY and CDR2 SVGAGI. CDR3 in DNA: TGTGCCAGCAGTTTCGACAGGGACGGCAATCAGCCCCAGCATTTT. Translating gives CASSFDRDGNQPQHF.

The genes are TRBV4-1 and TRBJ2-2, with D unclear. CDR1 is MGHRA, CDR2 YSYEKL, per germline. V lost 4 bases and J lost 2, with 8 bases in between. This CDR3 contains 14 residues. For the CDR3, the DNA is TGCGCCAGCAGCCTAACCTCCAACACCGGGGAGCTGTTTTTT. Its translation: CASSLTSNTGELFF.

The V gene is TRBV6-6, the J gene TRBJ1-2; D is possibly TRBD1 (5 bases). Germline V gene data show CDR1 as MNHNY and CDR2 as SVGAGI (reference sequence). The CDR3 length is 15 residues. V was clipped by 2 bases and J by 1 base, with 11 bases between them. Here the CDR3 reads CASSYRGVFNYGYTF. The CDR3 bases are TGTGCCAGCAGTTACAGGGGCGTATTTAACTATGGCTACACCTTC.

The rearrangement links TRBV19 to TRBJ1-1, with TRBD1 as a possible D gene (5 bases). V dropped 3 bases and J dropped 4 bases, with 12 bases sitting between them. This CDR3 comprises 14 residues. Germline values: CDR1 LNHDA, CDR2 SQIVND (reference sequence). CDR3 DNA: TGTGCCAGTAGTATTGTAGGGACGGGCACTGAAGCTTTCTTT. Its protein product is CASSIVGTGTEAFF.

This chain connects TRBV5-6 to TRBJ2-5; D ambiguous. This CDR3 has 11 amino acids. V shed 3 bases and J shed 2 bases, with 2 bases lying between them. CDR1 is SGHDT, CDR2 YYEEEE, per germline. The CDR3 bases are TGTGCCAGCAGCTCACAAGAGACCCAGTACTTC. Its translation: CASSSQETQYF.

CDR3 sequence: CASSLLGQGRNQPQHF. In DNA form, the CDR3 reads TGCGCCAGCAGCCTATTGGGACAGGGAAGGAATCAGCCCCAGCATTTT. This chain links TRBV4-1 with TRBJ1-5; TRBD1 aligns across 9 bases. The CDR3 contains 16 residues. The germline V gene encodes CDR1 MGHRA and CDR2 YSYEKL. V dropped 4 bases and J dropped 4; count of bases not matched to a gene: 8.

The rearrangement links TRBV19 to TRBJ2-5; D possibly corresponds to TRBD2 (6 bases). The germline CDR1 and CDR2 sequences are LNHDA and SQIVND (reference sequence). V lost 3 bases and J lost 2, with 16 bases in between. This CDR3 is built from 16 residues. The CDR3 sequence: CASSMGGGASQETQYF. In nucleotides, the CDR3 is TGTGCCAGTAGTATGGGGGGAGGTGCTAGTCAAGAGACCCAGTACTTC.

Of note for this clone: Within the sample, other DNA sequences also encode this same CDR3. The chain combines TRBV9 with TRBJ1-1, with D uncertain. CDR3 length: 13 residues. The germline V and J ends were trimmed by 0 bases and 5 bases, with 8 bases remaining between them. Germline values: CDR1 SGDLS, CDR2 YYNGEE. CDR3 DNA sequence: TGTGCCAGCAGCGTAGCTACGGGGACTGAAGCTTTCTTT. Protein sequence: CASSVATGTEAFF.

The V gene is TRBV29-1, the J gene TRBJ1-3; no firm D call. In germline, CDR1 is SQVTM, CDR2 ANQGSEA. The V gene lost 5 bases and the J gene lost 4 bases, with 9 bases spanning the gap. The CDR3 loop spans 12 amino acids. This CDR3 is CSVHSYGNTIYF. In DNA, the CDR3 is TGCAGCGTTCACAGCTACGGAAACACCATATATTTT.

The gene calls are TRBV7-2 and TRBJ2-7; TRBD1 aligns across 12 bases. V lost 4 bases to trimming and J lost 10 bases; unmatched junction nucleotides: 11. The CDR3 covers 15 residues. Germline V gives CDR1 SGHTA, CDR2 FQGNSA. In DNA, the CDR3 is TGTGCCAGCAGCTCAAGGGGGACAGGGGGCGGCGGCCAGTACTTC. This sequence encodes CASSSRGTGGGGQYF.